Listed here is a single T cell receptor (beta chain). Its target is unknown. This record belongs to a study of T cells in Graves' hyperthyroidism and ophthalmopathy. Regarding the study as a whole: A model built on 13 V-J features separated ophthalmopathy from stable hyperthyroidism. Most thyroid clonotypes expanded above 0.001 were also detected in blood.

Researchers barred patients who had uncontrolled infection, other autoimmune disease, pregnancy or lactation. On the basis of clinical symptoms, serum thyroxine and TRAb, thyroid ultrasound and orbital computed tomography, diagnoses were made. What was amplified from RNA transcripts were TCR beta CDR3 regions. In the first-round RT-PCR of the TCR CDR3, the HTBI primer set was used. In TCRdb, the multiplex PCR reads were re-called with MiXCR into one record per CDR3 protein. Of roughly 500,000 distinct CDR3 sequences listed, 40% to 50% were seen once; the top ten hold about 45%. CDR3 length: 14 amino acids. Germline values: CDR1 ENHRY, CDR2 SYGVKD. Trimming at V came to 6 bases and at J to 4 bases, leaving 6 bases not matched to a gene.

Sequencing used peripheral blood or thyroid tissue (not recorded which). The TCR originated in an adult woman with Graves' disease, either hyperthyroidism or ophthalmopathy (not recorded which). V gene TRBV10-3 combines with J gene TRBJ1-1; 9 bases fit TRBD1. CDR3 sequence (DNA): TGTGCCATCAGCTTGGGACAGGGTCGCACTGAAGCTTTCTTT. This sequence encodes CAISLGQGRTEAFF.